Reported below is one T cell receptor (beta chain). Its target is unknown. The sample originates from a study of response to subunit inactivated influenza vaccine. Germline V gene data show CDR1 as LGHDT and CDR2 as YNNKEL (reference sequence). The CDR3 loop spans 14 amino acids. V was clipped by 1 base and J by 2 bases, with 8 bases between them. General study points: It was the authors' suggestion that each seasonal influenza vaccination recruits few new T cells.

TCRdb ran MiXCR on the RT-PCR reads and lists one entry per CDR3 protein. The table has roughly 500,000 distinct CDR3 sequences, roughly 25% seen once; the top ten hold 2.5% to 3.5%. The same specimen was also included in a second study, on T cells expressing NK-cell markers. That work states: The TCR beta cDNA came from 5'RACE template switching with UMIs. The authors sequenced eight donors, of whom seven were HCMV-seropositive and one was seronegative. Of the CD8+ T cells in 5 to 7 donors, about 1.0-7.0% belonged to dominant NKG2C+ clonotypes.

The TCR sequence derives from a man aged 50-59 years who received an inactivated influenza vaccine. The chain uses TRBV3-1 and TRBJ2-5, with D unresolved. The sample here was CD4+ T cells sorted from PBMCs, taken 12 days after vaccination. CDR3 sequence reads: CASSQGGAQETQYF. DNA for the CDR3: TGTGCCAGCAGCCAAGGTGGAGCTCAAGAGACCCAGTACTTC.